The rows below give T cell receptor beta chains drawn from one sample of a study of blood T cell repertoires in COVID-19. Measured with immunoSEQ multiplex PCR; TCRdb has only the in-frame clones, and not every one. The table shows 350,000 to 450,000 clones, with 80% to 90% occurring only once. Sequenced material: peripheral blood. Every receptor here comes from a woman between 55 and 75 years old with COVID-19, enrolled during active disease. CDR3s include the opening cysteine and the closing phenylalanine or tryptophan. A D gene is named only where the DNA matches it firmly. Not every row has a clone size; where given, it reads once, few, many or a size class.

>NA|NA|TRBV3-1/TRBV3-2|TRBJ2-3
CASSLRQATDTQYF
TGTGCCAGCAGCCTGAGACAAGCCACAGATACGCAGTATTTT
>NA|TRBD2|TRBV19|TRBJ2-3
CASSSLAGGRGLDTQYF
TGTGCCAGTAGTAGTCTAGCGGGGGGTAGGGGGTTGGATACGCAGTATTTT
>NA|NA|TRBV28|TRBJ1-5
CASSNVQDSINQPQHF
TGTGCCAGCAGCAACGTTCAGGACAGTATCAATCAGCCCCAGCATTTT
>NA|NA|TRBV25-1|TRBJ1-1
CASSGTVTEAFF
TGTGCCAGCAGTGGAACGGTCACTGAAGCTTTCTTT
>NA|NA|TRBV11-1|TRBJ2-7
CASSRNRGGSYEQYF
TGTGCCAGCAGCCGCAACAGGGGGGGCTCCTACGAGCAGTACTTC
>NA|NA|TRBV2|TRBJ2-3
CASTRTATSTDTQYF
TGTGCCAGCACTCGGACAGCTACTAGCACAGATACGCAGTATTTT
>NA|NA|TRBV18|TRBJ1-1
CASSPWGSVTEAFF
TGTGCCAGCTCACCCTGGGGCTCTGTCACTGAAGCTTTCTTT
>NA|NA|TRBV28|TRBJ1-6
CASSLPAGRANSPLHF
TGTGCCAGCAGTTTACCGGCAGGGAGGGCTAATTCACCCCTCCACTTT
>once|NA|TRBV19|TRBJ2-2
CASSIGPNTGELFF
TGTGCCAGTAGTATTGGGCCTAACACCGGGGAGCTGTTTTTT
>once|NA|TRBV3-1/TRBV3-2|TRBJ1-6
CASSLDIPPLHF
TGTGCCAGCAGCCTAGACATCCCACCCCTCCACTTT
>NA|NA|TRBV19|TRBJ1-2
CASSIFGQNYGYTF
TGTGCCAGTAGTATTTTCGGACAGAACTATGGCTACACCTTC
>NA|NA|TRBV2|TRBJ2-1
CASSEGRGDEQFF
TGTGCCAGCAGTGAAGGCAGGGGGGATGAGCAGTTCTTC
>NA|TRBD1|TRBV2|TRBJ2-2
CASSEGTANTGELFF
TGTGCCAGCAGTGAGGGGACAGCGAACACCGGGGAGCTGTTTTTT
>NA|NA|TRBV7-9|TRBJ2-7
CATTDGDYEQYF
TGTGCCACCACGGACGGGGACTACGAGCAGTACTTC
>NA|TRBD2|TRBV11-3|TRBJ2-5
CASSLGGGGNQETQYF
TGTGCCAGCAGCTTAGGAGGCGGGGGTAACCAAGAGACCCAGTACTTC
>NA|TRBD2|TRBV3-1/TRBV3-2|TRBJ2-1
CASSQDPRSGGNNEQFF
TGTGCCAGCAGCCAAGATCCTCGGAGCGGGGGGAACAATGAGCAGTTCTTC
>NA|TRBD1|TRBV5-5|TRBJ1-5
CASSLGQGSQPQHF
TGTGCCAGCAGCCTGGGACAGGGGAGTCAGCCCCAGCATTTT
>NA|NA|TRBV11-2|TRBJ2-5
CASSFGQTRLQETQYF
TGTGCCAGCAGCTTTGGACAGACTCGCTTACAAGAGACCCAGTACTTC
>NA|TRBD1|TRBV9|TRBJ2-5
CASSVAPPGQGTETQYF
TGTGCCAGCAGCGTAGCTCCTCCTGGACAGGGAACAGAGACCCAGTACTTC
>NA|NA|TRBV10-2|TRBJ1-2
CASKAQGGNYGYTF
TGCGCCAGCAAGGCCCAGGGTGGGAACTATGGCTACACCTTC
>NA|NA|TRBV6-5|TRBJ2-7
CASRSGKSYYEQYF
TGTGCCAGCAGATCAGGGAAAAGCTATTACGAGCAGTACTTC
>NA|TRBD2|TRBV9|TRBJ2-3
CASSATGTSGVDTQYF
TGTGCCAGCAGCGCCACCGGGACTAGCGGGGTGGATACGCAGTATTTT
>NA|TRBD2|TRBV29-1|TRBJ2-2
CSVETSGANTGELFF
TGCAGCGTTGAGACTAGCGGGGCGAACACCGGGGAGCTGTTTTTT
>NA|NA|TRBV28|TRBJ1-5
CASSPPAGKESNQPQHF
TGTGCCAGCAGTCCCCCCGCGGGAAAAGAAAGCAATCAGCCCCAGCATTTT
>few|TRBD1|TRBV27|TRBJ1-1
CASSLSGTGDYEAFF
TGTGCCAGCAGTTTATCAGGGACAGGGGACTATGAAGCTTTCTTT
>NA|TRBD2|TRBV18|TRBJ2-5
CASSPSGVQETQYF
TGTGCCAGCTCACCGAGCGGGGTCCAAGAGACCCAGTACTTC
>NA|NA|TRBV3-1/TRBV3-2|TRBJ1-2
CASSPHSQGSVRGYTF
TGTGCCAGCAGCCCTCATTCTCAGGGGTCGGTCAGGGGCTACACCTTC
>NA|NA|TRBV4-1|TRBJ1-2
CASSQPRGLYGYTF
TGCGCCAGCAGCCAACCGCGGGGCCTGTATGGCTACACCTTC
>NA|TRBD1|TRBV6-5|TRBJ1-6
CASSPDRVRSPLHF
TGTGCCAGCAGCCCCGACAGGGTGAGATCACCCCTCCACTTT
>NA|TRBD1|TRBV28|TRBJ1-2
CASSQGQRGYGYTF
TGTGCCAGCAGTCAGGGACAGAGGGGCTATGGCTACACCTTC
>NA|TRBD1|TRBV3-1/TRBV3-2|TRBJ1-5
CASSQRLGQGPQPQHF
TGTGCCAGCAGCCAGCGCCTTGGACAGGGTCCTCAGCCCCAGCATTTT
>NA|NA|TRBV11-2|TRBJ1-6
CASSLGTGKNSPLHF
TGTGCCAGCAGCTTAGGAACAGGAAAGAATTCACCCCTCCACTTT
>NA|NA|TRBV24-1|TRBJ2-5
CATSQGETQYF
TGTGCCACCAGTCAGGGGGAGACCCAGTACTTC
>NA|NA|TRBV10-3|TRBJ1-6
CAISESGGSYNSPLHF
TGTGCCATCAGTGAGTCGGGGGGCTCCTATAATTCACCCCTCCACTTT
>NA|TRBD1|TRBV7-9|TRBJ1-1
CASSSLNRGRNTEAFF
TGTGCCAGCAGCTCGTTGAACAGGGGGCGGAACACTGAAGCTTTCTTT